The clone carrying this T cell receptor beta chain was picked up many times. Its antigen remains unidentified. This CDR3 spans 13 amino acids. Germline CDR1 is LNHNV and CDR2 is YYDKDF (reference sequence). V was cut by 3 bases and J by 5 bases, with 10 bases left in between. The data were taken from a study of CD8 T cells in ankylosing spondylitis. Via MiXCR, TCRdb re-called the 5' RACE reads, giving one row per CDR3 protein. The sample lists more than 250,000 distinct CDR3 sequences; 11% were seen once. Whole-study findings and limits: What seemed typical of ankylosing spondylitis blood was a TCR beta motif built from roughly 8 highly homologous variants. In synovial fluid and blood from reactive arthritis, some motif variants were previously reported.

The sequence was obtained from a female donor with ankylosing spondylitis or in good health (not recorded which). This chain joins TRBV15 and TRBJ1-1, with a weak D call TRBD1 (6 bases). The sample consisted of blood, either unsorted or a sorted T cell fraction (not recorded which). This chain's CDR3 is CATSSHRDTEAFF. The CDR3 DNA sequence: TGTGCCACCAGCAGCCACAGGGATACTGAAGCTTTCTTT.